Below, 30 T cell receptor beta chains from the same sample are listed, as sequenced in a study of blood T cell repertoires in COVID-19. The repertoire was sequenced with immunoSEQ multiplex PCR; TCRdb's copy has only in-frame clones and lacks some. The data hold 250,000 to 300,000 clones, with about nine tenths observed a single time. The material sequenced was peripheral blood. These receptors were taken from a woman aged 40 to 50 who had recovered from COVID-19.

This rearrangement joins TRBV5-1 to TRBJ2-5, with D possibly TRBD2 on 6 matching bases. V gave up 4 bases and J gave up 1 base, with 17 bases separating them. The CDR3 runs to 16 residues. CDR1 is SGHRS, CDR2 YFSETQ, per germline. The CDR3 sequence: CASSAGTPSPQETQYF. For the CDR3, the DNA is TGCGCCAGCAGCGCCGGGACTCCCTCCCCCCAAGAGACCCAGTACTTC.

The chain employs TRBV5-4 and TRBJ2-7; D remains ambiguous. The V gene's germline CDR1 is SGHNT and CDR2 YYREEE (reference sequence). The V gene lost 4 bases and the J gene lost 1 base, with 9 bases spanning the gap. The CDR3 is 13 amino acids. The CDR3 reads CASSPPGSYEQYF. The CDR3 DNA sequence: TGTGCCAGCAGCCCCCCCGGGTCCTACGAGCAGTACTTC. The variable domain in full, completed from reference TRBV5-4 and TRBJ2-7, reads ETGVTQSPTHLIKTRGQQVTLRCSSQSGHNTVSWYQQALGQGPQFIFQYYREEENGRGNFPPRFSGLQFPNYSSELNVNALELDDSALYLCASSPPGSYEQYFGPGTRLTVT.

The rearrangement uses TRBV9 and TRBJ2-1, with TRBD2 matching 7 bases. Germline V lookup: CDR1 SGDLS, CDR2 YYNGEE. CDR3 length: 15 amino acids. V shed 4 bases, J shed 12 bases, and the junction held 16 bases outside the gene matches. The CDR3, as DNA: TGTGCCAGCAGCCCCACCCCAGCGGGATCAGGTCGGCAGTTCTTC. This codes for CASSPTPAGSGRQFF. Full variable domain (missing parts from reference TRBV9 and TRBJ2-1): DSGVTQTPKHLITATGQRVTLRCSPRSGDLSVYWYQQSLDQGLQFLIQYYNGEERAKGNILERFSAQQFPDLHSELNLSSLELGDSALYFCASSPTPAGSGRQFFGPGTRLTVL.

The chain couples TRBV9 to TRBJ2-1, with TRBD2 matching over 11 bases. CDR3 size: 21 residues. V shed 3 bases, J shed 0 bases, and the junction held 17 bases outside the gene matches. The germline CDR1 and CDR2 sequences are SGDLS and YYNGEE. CDR3 coding DNA: TGTGCCAGCAGCGAGCCAGCGGGGGGACTAGCGGCCCGAAGCTCCTACAATGAGCAGTTCTTC. Protein sequence: CASSEPAGGLAARSSYNEQFF. Looking up the rest from reference TRBV9 and TRBJ2-1 gives the full variable domain: DSGVTQTPKHLITATGQRVTLRCSPRSGDLSVYWYQQSLDQGLQFLIQYYNGEERAKGNILERFSAQQFPDLHSELNLSSLELGDSALYFCASSEPAGGLAARSSYNEQFFGPGTRLTVL.

The CDR3 region is CASNEGANEQFF. CDR3 nucleotides: TGCGCCAGCAATGAAGGGGCCAATGAGCAGTTCTTC. J is TRBJ2-1 and V is TRBV5-1, with D possibly matching TRBD1 (5 bases). CDR3 length: 12 amino acids. V dropped 6 bases and J dropped 6 bases, with 10 bases sitting between them. The V gene's germline CDR1 is SGHRS and CDR2 YFSETQ.

This clone turned up a few times. This sequence joins TRBV5-5 and TRBJ1-5, with D perhaps matching TRBD1 (5 bases). This CDR3 has 18 residues. V gave up 0 bases and J gave up 0 bases, with 16 bases separating them. Per germline, CDR1 SGHKS and CDR2 YYEKEE (reference sequence). The CDR3 is CASSLGGRGNHSNQPQHF. CDR3 DNA: TGTGCCAGCAGCTTGGGTGGGCGGGGGAACCATAGCAATCAGCCCCAGCATTTT.

The chain links TRBV9 to TRBJ2-3; 10 bases match TRBD2. From germline, CDR1 is SGDLS and CDR2 YYNGEE. Unmatched junction bases numbered 3, after V lost 0 bases and J lost 2 bases. This CDR3 has 16 amino acids. Written as DNA, the CDR3 is TGTGCCAGCAGCGTAGGGCTAGCGGGAGACACAGATACGCAGTATTTT. Amino acids: CASSVGLAGDTDTQYF.

The J gene is TRBJ2-3, the V gene TRBV3-1 (or the pseudogene TRBV3-2); 9 bases match TRBD2. Losses at the gene ends were 0 bases for V and 6 bases for J; bases not matched to a gene: 7. The CDR3 length is 16 residues. Germline lookup yields CDR1 LGHDT and CDR2 YNNKEL (reference sequence). Here the CDR3 reads CASSQDRSGRFDTQYF. The CDR3, as DNA: TGTGCCAGCAGCCAAGATCGCAGCGGGAGGTTCGATACGCAGTATTTT.

This chain uses TRBV30 with TRBJ1-5; D not certain. V was trimmed by 1 base and J by 1 base, leaving 14 bases between them. The CDR3 consists of 16 residues. Germline CDR1 GTSNPN, CDR2 SVGIG (reference sequence). The CDR3 DNA reads as TGTGCCTGGAGTGGGGGAGATTCGTCGAGCAATCAGCCCCAGCATTTT. Its protein product is CAWSGGDSSSNQPQHF. Filled out from reference TRBV30 and TRBJ1-5, the complete variable domain reads SQTIHQWPATLVQPVGSPLSLECTVEGTSNPNLYWYRQAAGRGLQLLFYSVGIGQISSEVPQNLSASRPQDRQFILSSKKLLLSDSGFYLCAWSGGDSSSNQPQHFGDGTRLSIL.

This rearrangement joins TRBV11-2 to TRBJ2-1, with D perhaps matching TRBD2 (6 bases). Germline V CDR1 and CDR2: SGHAT, FQNNGV. CDR3 length: 15 amino acids. V gave up 4 bases and J gave up 2 bases, with 12 bases separating them. The CDR3 here is CASSSGREPYNEQFF. In nucleotides, the CDR3 is TGTGCCAGCAGCTCCGGTCGGGAGCCCTACAATGAGCAGTTCTTC.

The rearrangement links TRBV7-6 to TRBJ1-4, with a weak D call TRBD1 (6 bases). With 0 bases removed from V and 0 bases from J, the gap between germline ends came to 8 bases. In germline, CDR1 is SGHVS, CDR2 FNYEAQ. The CDR3 covers 16 residues. The CDR3 sequence: CASSLADSSTNEKLFF. The CDR3 DNA follows: TGTGCCAGCAGCTTAGCGGACAGTTCAACTAATGAAAAACTGTTTTTT.

J is TRBJ2-6 and V is TRBV19; 7 bases match TRBD2. Germline V gives CDR1 LNHDA, CDR2 SQIVND (reference sequence). The CDR3 sequence is 17 residues long. V was pared by 4 bases and J by 4 bases, with 10 bases of the junction left unmatched. The CDR3 sequence is CASSTGGGQAGANVLTF. In DNA, the CDR3 is TGTGCCAGTAGTACCGGGGGAGGGCAGGCCGGGGCCAACGTCCTGACTTTC.

The rearrangement joins TRBV19 to TRBJ1-5; D remains unclear. There are 13 residues in the CDR3. V shed 5 bases and J shed 5 bases, with 10 bases lying between them. Germline CDR1 and CDR2: LNHDA and SQIVND (reference sequence). The CDR3 DNA follows: TGTGCCAGTAGTTTAATACTTGATCAGCCCCAGCATTTT. Protein sequence: CASSLILDQPQHF.

The chain is built from TRBV5-1 and TRBJ1-2; TRBD1 is a possible D gene (6 bases). The length of the CDR3 is 14 residues. Germline V gene data show CDR1 as SGHRS and CDR2 as YFSETQ. V lost 7 bases and J 7 bases, leaving 20 bases between the germline ends. The CDR3 region has the DNA TGCGCCAGCGCACCAGGACAGAAGCACTCTGGCTACACCTTC. It yields the protein CASAPGQKHSGYTF.

This chain connects TRBV19 to TRBJ1-2; D is perhaps TRBD1 (5 bases). CDR3 length equals 13 residues. V shed 4 bases and J shed 0 bases, with 6 bases lying between them. CDR1 is LNHDA, CDR2 SQIVND, per germline (reference sequence). CDR3 coding DNA: TGTGCCAGTAGTAGGGGGGCTAACTATGGCTACACCTTC. Translating it yields CASSRGANYGYTF.

This rearrangement joins TRBV5-6 to TRBJ2-7; unclear D gene. Germline CDR1 and CDR2: SGHDT and YYEEEE. The CDR3 contains 11 residues. Trimming removed 3 bases from V and 6 bases from J, with 7 bases in between. CDR3 coding DNA: TGTGCCAGCAGCTATCTCCGCGAGCAGTACTTC. Its protein is CASSYLREQYF.

The V call is TRBV3-1 (or the pseudogene TRBV3-2), the J call TRBJ2-3; tentatively, D is TRBD2 (5 bases). Per germline, CDR1 LGHDT and CDR2 YNNKEL (reference sequence). Trimming took 1 base from V and 4 from J, leaving 15 bases between them. The CDR3 sequence is 16 residues long. The CDR3 loop is CASSQGVRTLADTQYF. CDR3 DNA sequence: TGTGCCAGCAGCCAAGGGGTCCGGACTCTGGCAGATACGCAGTATTTT.

J is TRBJ2-1 and V is TRBV4-2, with 8 bases matching TRBD2. Germline-derived CDR1 and CDR2 are LGHNA and YNFKEQ. There are 14 residues in the CDR3. J gave up 10 bases and V 3 bases, and 8 bases lay outside the gene matches. CDR3: CASSQGDSGTEQFF. The CDR3, as DNA: TGTGCCAGCAGCCAGGGGGATAGCGGGACGGAGCAGTTCTTC.

As to this clone: Other DNA sequences from this sample encode an identical CDR3 as well. This chain joins TRBV27 and TRBJ2-1; TRBD2 matches at 9 bases. Germline V gives CDR1 MNHEY, CDR2 SMNVEV (reference sequence). The CDR3 has 15 residues. V lost 3 bases, J lost 3 bases, and 3 bases stayed unmatched. This CDR3 is CASSLAGGSYNEQFF. The CDR3 region has the DNA TGTGCCAGCAGTTTGGCGGGAGGGAGCTACAATGAGCAGTTCTTC.

In its sample, this clone was seen once. The chain combines TRBV5-1 with TRBJ2-1; D might be TRBD2 (5 bases). The CDR3 covers 14 residues. Germline values: CDR1 SGHRS, CDR2 YFSETQ. V was cut by 2 bases and J by 1 base, with 7 bases left in between. The CDR3: CASSLLGSYNEQFF. As DNA, the CDR3 is TGCGCCAGCAGCTTACTAGGTTCCTACAATGAGCAGTTCTTC.

This clone was seen a single time. The chain joins TRBV7-3 to TRBJ2-1; 7 nucleotides line up with TRBD2. This CDR3 has 15 residues. The germline V gene has CDR1 SGHTA and CDR2 FQGTGA. The junction had 9 bases not matched to a gene; V was cut back by 1 base and J by 9 bases. The CDR3: CASSLNAGVGTEQFF. The DNA of the CDR3 is TGTGCCAGCAGCTTAAATGCGGGAGTGGGTACTGAGCAGTTCTTC.

V gene TRBV27 combines with J gene TRBJ2-7; 7 bases agree with TRBD1. V shed 4 bases, J shed 3 bases, and the junction held 6 bases outside the gene matches. CDR3 length equals 14 residues. The V gene's germline CDR1 is MNHEY and CDR2 SMNVEV (reference sequence). The CDR3 sequence is CASSSTGFIYEQYF. CDR3 bases: TGTGCCAGCAGTTCGACAGGGTTTATCTACGAGCAGTACTTC.

The J gene is TRBJ1-5, the V gene TRBV6-5, with 7 bases lining up with TRBD1. V shed 5 bases, J shed 7 bases, and the junction held 5 bases outside the gene matches. The CDR3 is 13 residues long. Germline CDR1 MNHEY, CDR2 SVGAGI. The CDR3 DNA reads TGTGCCAGCAGTACCGACAGGGACCAGCCCCAGCATTTT. It yields the protein CASSTDRDQPQHF.

The chain employs TRBV6-1 and TRBJ2-7, with a possible D match to TRBD2 (6 bases). There are 16 residues in the CDR3. Trimming removed 4 bases from V and 3 bases from J, with 19 bases in between. Looked up from germline, CDR1 is MNHNS and CDR2 is SASEGT. The CDR3 DNA sequence: TGTGCCAGCAGTGCCCGGCCTGCTAGCGCGAACTACGAGCAGTACTTC. It codes for CASSARPASANYEQYF.

This chain links TRBV13 with TRBJ2-3, with 9 bases aligning to TRBD2. V shed 5 bases and J 1 base; nucleotides not matched to a gene: 7. The CDR3 has 16 amino acids. CDR1 and CDR2 (germline): PRHDT, FYEKMQ (reference sequence). CDR3 region: CASSADWTSGTDTQYF. Written as DNA, the CDR3 is TGTGCCAGCAGCGCCGATTGGACTAGCGGCACAGATACGCAGTATTTT.

The J gene is TRBJ2-5, the V gene TRBV6-2 or TRBV6-3, with 13 bases aligning to TRBD2. Per the germline V gene, CDR1 is MNHEY and CDR2 is SVGEGT. With 2 bases clipped from V and 2 bases from J, the junction kept 2 bases outside the gene matches. This CDR3 comprises 16 residues. The CDR3 reads CASSYPGLAGQETQYF. CDR3 sequence (DNA): TGTGCCAGCAGTTACCCGGGACTAGCGGGACAAGAGACCCAGTACTTC.

The V call is TRBV5-1, the J call TRBJ2-7; weak D call: TRBD2 (6 bases). This CDR3 has 14 amino acids. The V gene's germline CDR1 is SGHRS and CDR2 YFSETQ. V gave up 4 bases and J gave up 0 bases, with 11 bases separating them. CDR3: CASSGGDFSYEQYF. The CDR3 DNA sequence: TGCGCCAGCAGCGGCGGGGACTTCTCCTACGAGCAGTACTTC. Complete variable domain (other parts from reference TRBV5-1 and TRBJ2-7): KAGVTQTPRYLIKTRGQQVTLSCSPISGHRSVSWYQQTPGQGLQFLFEYFSETQRNKGNFPGRFSGRQFSNSRSEMNVSTLELGDSALYLCASSGGDFSYEQYFGPGTRLTVT.

V is TRBV18 and J is TRBJ2-7, with TRBD1 identical over 8 bases. The CDR3 loop spans 15 amino acids. CDR1 and CDR2 from the germline V gene are KGHSH and LQKENI. The junction had 10 bases not matched to a gene; V was cut back by 4 bases and J by 5 bases. The CDR3 sequence is CASSLRQGTNDEQYF. CDR3 bases: TGTGCCAGCTCACTACGACAGGGGACCAACGACGAGCAGTACTTC.

The J gene is TRBJ2-6, the V gene TRBV28; D gene ambiguous. In germline, CDR1 is MDHEN, CDR2 SYDVKM. This CDR3 region has 16 residues. V lost 2 bases, J lost 2 bases, and 10 bases lay in between. The CDR3 reads CASSLISRTGANVLTF. CDR3 DNA: TGTGCCAGCAGTTTAATTTCTAGGACTGGGGCCAACGTCCTGACTTTC.

The V and J genes are TRBV19 and TRBJ2-2, with TRBD1 matching 9 bases. The V gene's germline CDR1 is LNHDA and CDR2 SQIVND (reference sequence). The V gene end was trimmed by 3 bases and the J gene end by 4 bases; junction bases not matched to a gene: 0. CDR3 length equals 14 residues. CDR3 DNA: TGTGCCAGTAGTATGACAGGGGGCACCGGGGAGCTGTTTTTT. It codes for CASSMTGGTGELFF.